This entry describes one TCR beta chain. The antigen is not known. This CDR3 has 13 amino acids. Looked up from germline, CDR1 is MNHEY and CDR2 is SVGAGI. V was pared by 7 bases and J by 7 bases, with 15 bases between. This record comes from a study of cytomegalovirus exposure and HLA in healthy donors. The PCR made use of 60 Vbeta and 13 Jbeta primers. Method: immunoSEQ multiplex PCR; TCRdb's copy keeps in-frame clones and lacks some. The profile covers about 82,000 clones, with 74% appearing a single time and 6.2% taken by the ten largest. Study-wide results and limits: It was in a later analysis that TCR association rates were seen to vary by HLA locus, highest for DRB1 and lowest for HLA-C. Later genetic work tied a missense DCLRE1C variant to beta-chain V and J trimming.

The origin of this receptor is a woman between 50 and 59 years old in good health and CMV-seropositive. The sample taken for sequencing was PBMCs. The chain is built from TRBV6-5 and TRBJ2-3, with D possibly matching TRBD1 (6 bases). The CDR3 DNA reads TGTGCCAGCAAAGAACAGGGTTCGCATACGCAGTATTTT. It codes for CASKEQGSHTQYF.